This T cell receptor (beta chain) came from a study of radiotherapy plus CTLA-4 blockade in lung cancer. As for the study in general: Objective responses occurred in 15% to 20% of patients; around 30% had disease control. Overall study results and limits: Reports identified early blood T cell clone dynamics, with interferon-beta, as the best response predictor. Blood TCR clones of tumor origin expanded after radiotherapy plus ipilimumab.

Note on this clone: Its matching antigen is unknown.

Sequenced by immunoSEQ multiplex PCR; TCRdb stores in-frame clones only, minus some. The sample shows more than 65,000 clones, roughly four fifths of them seen only once. Ipilimumab-mediated CTLA-4 blockade plus focal radiation was given to patients having chemo-refractory metastatic non-small-cell lung cancer. The V gene's germline CDR1 is SGHVS and CDR2 FQNEAQ. With 1 base removed from V and 11 bases from J, the gap between germline ends came to 8 bases. The CDR3 covers 11 residues. Sequenced material: peripheral blood, taken from a patient treated with radiotherapy plus ipilimumab. The TCR originated in a human donor with non-small cell lung cancer who had stable disease on radiotherapy plus ipilimumab. This chain connects TRBV7-8 to TRBJ1-2; D gene ambiguous. CDR3 bases: TGTGCCAGCAGCTTAGGCAGTGTGTACACCTTC. This translates into CASSLGSVYTF.